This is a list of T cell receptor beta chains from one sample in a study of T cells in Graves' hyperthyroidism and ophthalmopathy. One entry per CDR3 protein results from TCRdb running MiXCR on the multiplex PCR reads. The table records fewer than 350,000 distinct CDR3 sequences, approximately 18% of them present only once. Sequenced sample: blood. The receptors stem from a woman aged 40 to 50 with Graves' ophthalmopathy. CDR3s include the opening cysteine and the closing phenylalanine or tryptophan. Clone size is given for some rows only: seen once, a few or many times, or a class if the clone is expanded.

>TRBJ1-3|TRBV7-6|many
CASSLGVGDSGNTIYF
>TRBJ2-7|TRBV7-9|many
CASSFPTGASYEQYF
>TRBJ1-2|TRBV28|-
CASSTPGGAQNYGYTF
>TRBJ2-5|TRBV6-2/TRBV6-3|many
CASSPTDQGTQYF
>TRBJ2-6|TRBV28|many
CASRQTSSGANVLTF
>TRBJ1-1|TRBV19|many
CASSSSFTLNTEAFF
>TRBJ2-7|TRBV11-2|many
CASSSHRGLGEQYF
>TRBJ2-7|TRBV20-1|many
CSARVVGRDSYEQYF
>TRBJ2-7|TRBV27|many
CASSSGEIGEQYF
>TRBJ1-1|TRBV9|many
CASSVVTLATEAFF
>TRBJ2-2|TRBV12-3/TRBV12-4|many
CASRLQGTGELFF
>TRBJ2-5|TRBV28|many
CASWDIKETQYF
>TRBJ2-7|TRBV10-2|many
CASRGGSYEQYF
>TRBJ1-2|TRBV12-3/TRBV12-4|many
CASTSYLGTNYGYTF
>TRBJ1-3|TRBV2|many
CASKRDFFSGNTIYF
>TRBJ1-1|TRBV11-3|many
CASSSRGVTEAFF
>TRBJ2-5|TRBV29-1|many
CSVDSSVGQETQYF
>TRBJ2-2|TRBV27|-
CASMSLIVANTGELSF
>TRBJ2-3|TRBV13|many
CASSLGLDGIGADTQYF
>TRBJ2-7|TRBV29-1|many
CSVRKGQGPSEQYF
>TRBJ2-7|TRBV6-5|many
CASSYGSGHSYEQYF
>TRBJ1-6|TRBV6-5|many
CASSYEADNSPLHF
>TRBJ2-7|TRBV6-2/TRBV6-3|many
CASSWDENAYEQYF
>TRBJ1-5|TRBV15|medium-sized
CATSSSLRQPQHF
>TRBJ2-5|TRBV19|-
CASSPGTSRFETPYF
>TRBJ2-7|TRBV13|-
CASSFGQGVEQYF